This T cell receptor (beta chain) is from a study of Ad26.COV2.S vaccination and SARS-CoV-2 variants. Study overall: Donor allocation was to the COV1001 Ad26.COV2.S trial arm. Administration of Ad26.COV2.S was intramuscular, either once or twice 56 days apart.

CDR1 and CDR2 (germline): MGHDK, SYGVNS. This CDR3 has 13 amino acids. V was shortened by 5 bases and J by 4 bases, with 12 bases between the two germline ends. For this clone: The antigen remains undetermined.

Treatment indicated: roughly 19 received Ad26.COV2.S at low or high dose, single or two shots; 5 received placebo; per-sample allocation not given. Sample collection was performed on day 63 after the first vaccine or placebo injection. Based in Boston, the donor was an adult of 18-55 years. Sequencing used immunoSEQ multiplex PCR; TCRdb keeps in-frame clones, though not all of them. The sample yields hundreds of thousands of clones, around 90% seen once. General study findings and limits: Vaccine recipients showed a spike-specific TCR breadth that was higher than in placebo recipients.

The specimen comprised peripheral blood, sampled in a trial of Ad26.COV2.S vaccine versus placebo. The genes are TRBV25-1 and TRBJ2-7; D remains ambiguous. The clonotype originates from a person between 18 and 65 years old who received the Ad26.COV2.S COVID-19 vaccine or a placebo. For the CDR3, the DNA is TGTGCCAGCAGTCGGTCACTGAATTACGAGCAGTACTTC. Translating gives CASSRSLNYEQYF.